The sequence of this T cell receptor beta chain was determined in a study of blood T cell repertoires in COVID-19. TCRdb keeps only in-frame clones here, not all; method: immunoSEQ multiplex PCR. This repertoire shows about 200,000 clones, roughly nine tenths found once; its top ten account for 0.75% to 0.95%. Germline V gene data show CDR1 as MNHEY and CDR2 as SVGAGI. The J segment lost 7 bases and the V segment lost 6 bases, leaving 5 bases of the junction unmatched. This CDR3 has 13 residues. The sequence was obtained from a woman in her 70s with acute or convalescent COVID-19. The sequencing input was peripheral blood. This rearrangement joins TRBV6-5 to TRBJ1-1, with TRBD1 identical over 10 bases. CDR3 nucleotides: TGTGCCAGCAGACGGGACAGGGGAAGTGAAGCTTTCTTT. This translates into CASRRDRGSEAFF.